This TCR beta chain was observed in a study of cytomegalovirus exposure and HLA in healthy donors. To note about this clone: The antigen remains unidentified.

Study-wide results and caveats: Sequencing likely produced, as an artifact, a cluster of highly shared sequence variants.

V was pared by 2 bases and J by 8 bases, with 9 bases of the junction left unmatched. The CDR3 sequence is 15 residues long. Germline V CDR1 and CDR2: MNHNS, SASEGT. The PCR made use of 60 Vbeta and 13 Jbeta primers. The method was immunoSEQ multiplex PCR; TCRdb's version includes in-frame clones alone and lacks a portion of them. The sample consists of around 150,000 clones, 70% to 90% of them appearing once. Specimen: PBMCs. The receptor comes from a man in his forties in good health and CMV-seronegative. The chain has TRBV6-1 and TRBJ1-1; TRBD1 matches 9 bases. The CDR3 DNA is TGTGCCAGCAGTGAATGGGGACCGGGACAGGGCGAAGCTTTCTTT. Amino acid sequence: CASSEWGPGQGEAFF.